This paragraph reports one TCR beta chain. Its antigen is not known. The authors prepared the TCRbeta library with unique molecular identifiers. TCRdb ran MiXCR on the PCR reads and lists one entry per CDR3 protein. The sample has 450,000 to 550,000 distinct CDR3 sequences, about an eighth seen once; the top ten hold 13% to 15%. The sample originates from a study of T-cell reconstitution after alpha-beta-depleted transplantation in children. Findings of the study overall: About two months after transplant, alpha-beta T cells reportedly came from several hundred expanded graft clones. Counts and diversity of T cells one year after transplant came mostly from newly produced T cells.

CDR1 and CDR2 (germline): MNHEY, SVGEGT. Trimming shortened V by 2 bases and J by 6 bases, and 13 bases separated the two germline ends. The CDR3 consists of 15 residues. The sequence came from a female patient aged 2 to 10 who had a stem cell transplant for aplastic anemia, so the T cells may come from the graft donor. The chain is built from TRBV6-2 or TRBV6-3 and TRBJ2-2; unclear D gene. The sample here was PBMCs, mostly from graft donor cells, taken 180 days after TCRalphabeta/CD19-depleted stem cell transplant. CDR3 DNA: TGTGCCAGCAGTTACCGACCCTCTATCGCCGGGGAGCTGTTTTTT. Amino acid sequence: CASSYRPSIAGELFF.